This T cell receptor beta chain stems from a study of shared clonotypes between healthy human individuals (dated by TCRdb to 2018 to 2021). Regarding the study in general: The cohort comprised two women and a few men aged 18 to 49 years. Leukapheresis yielded between about 0.94 and 8.9 billion PBMCs per donor. Different laboratories and diverse techniques were used to prepare libraries and sequence TCR repertoires, to increase sequencing depth and limit assay-specific biases. The study deeply sequenced blood TCR repertoires of five healthy adults to estimate repertoire size and the extent of clonotype sharing between individuals. For each donor, CD4 naive and CD4 memory were each given three plates, CD8 naive was given two plates, and CD8 memory was given one plate. General conclusions and limits of the study: Rarefaction of sorted-subset datasets indicated incomplete sequencing despite the large sequencing depth. Because the study included a small number of donors, the genetic and exposure-history diversity represented was limited. Naive subsets generally had larger estimated clonotype richness than memory subsets did. Sampling was restricted to blood, and TCR repertoires in tissue are likely to differ from TCR repertoires in blood. Higher generation probabilities were observed for clonotypes shared by all four sorted-subset donors than for non-shared clonotypes. Based on pairwise subsampling, the degree of clonotype sharing among donors was expected to be affected by sequencing depth. Sharing across a handful of donors was observed for 4.5% to 6.5% of naive CD4, around 3.5% of naive CD8, 2% to 2.5% of memory CD4, and over 0.3% of memory CD8 clonotypes.

TCR CDR3 regions were amplified from genomic DNA by multiplex PCR using the deep immunoSEQ assay. Extracted genomic DNA from each cell subset was distributed evenly across all wells of several immunoSEQ 96-well plates, and each plate was treated as a replicate. For sorted subsets, around 200 ng genomic DNA, equal to tens of thousands of T cell genomes, was loaded into each replicate PCR. Purified libraries were measured with a Qubit 3.0 fluorometer, size-checked on a Bioanalyzer 2100, and measured again with the KAPA Library Quantification kit. Every immunoSEQ 96-well plate was sequenced on a dedicated single-read 150-cycle Illumina NextSeq 550 flow cell. In the original analysis: Because the immunoSEQ output included only junctional sequences and no quality scores, the filtering could not be the same as the filtering used for full-length reads. Sequences were annotated with PyIR, a Python wrapper for IgBLAST v1.9, using IMGT germline references to assign V/J genes and CDR3. Reads were filtered out if the reads had weak V/J assignments (E-value above 1e-6), no CDR3, stop codons, out-of-frame junctions, or ambiguous translated residues. V3J clonotypes were defined as sequences sharing the same inferred V gene, J gene, and CDR3 amino acid sequence. The percentage overlap between two repertoires was calculated by dividing the number of shared unique clonotypes by the size of the smaller repertoire. RTK rarefaction, the Chao1 estimator, and Recon v2.1 estimates of unobserved clonotypes were used to assess repertoire richness. For all TCRbeta clonotypes obtained by the gDNA method from a few donors, generation probabilities were computed with OLGA. The clones in this table, taken by TCRdb from immuneACCESS, are in-frame only. Not every clone is retained; where verified, under half of the shortfall comes from an unresolved V gene, and the cause of the rest is unknown. V and J calls plus clone size are reproduced from that table; the DNA served to infer D and trimming. This sample is represented by roughly 2.5 million clones; around nine tenths of them were singletons. Of the sample, more than 0.12% falls within the top ten clones.

Deletion took 5 bases off V and 8 bases off J, with a span of 13 bases between the germline ends. From the germline V gene, CDR1 is SGHVS and CDR2 is FNYEAQ. The CDR3 has 12 amino acids, counting the end cysteine and phenylalanine. Only the CDR3 part of the read is kept: 36 bases, read in frame from the first base. As to this clone: Its target antigen remains unknown. No much larger clonotype is one base removed from it; base qualities were not supplied.

The donors were healthy, HIV-negative adults who had no recently reported acute infections or vaccinations. All donors were Caucasian adults living in Nashville, Tennessee, USA. CD4+ T cells were enriched by magnetic negative selection; naive cells were then positively selected on CD45RA, and the negative fraction formed the memory subset. Blood was collected by leukapheresis, and PBMCs were isolated by Ficoll-Histopaque density gradient centrifugation and then cryopreserved in liquid nitrogen vapor phase. Purity and quantity of every magnetically sorted T cell population were checked by analytical flow cytometry. From each sorted fraction, genomic DNA was isolated and quantified by UV absorbance on a Nanodrop 2000c.

The source material was naive CD4+ T cells sorted from blood. The sample's cell subset or site label is to be understood as: CD45RA+ positively selected. The rearrangement combines TRBV7-6 with TRBJ2-7, with the D gene too uncertain to name. The TCR comes from a man in his late teens or twenties in good health. The nucleotide sequence reads TGTGCCAGCAGCCACCCCGGTGGCAAGCAGTACTTC. It translates as CASSHPGGKQYF.